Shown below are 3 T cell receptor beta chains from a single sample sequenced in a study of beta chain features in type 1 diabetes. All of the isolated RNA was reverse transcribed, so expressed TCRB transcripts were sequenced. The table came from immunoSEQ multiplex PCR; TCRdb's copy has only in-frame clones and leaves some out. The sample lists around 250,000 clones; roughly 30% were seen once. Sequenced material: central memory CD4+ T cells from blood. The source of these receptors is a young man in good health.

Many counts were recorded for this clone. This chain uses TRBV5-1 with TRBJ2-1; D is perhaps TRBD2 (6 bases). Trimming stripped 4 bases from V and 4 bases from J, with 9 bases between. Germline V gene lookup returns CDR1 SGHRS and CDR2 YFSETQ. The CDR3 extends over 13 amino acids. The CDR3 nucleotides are TGCGCCAGCAGCGAGGGGACTTACAATGAGCAGTTCTTC. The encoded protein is CASSEGTYNEQFF.

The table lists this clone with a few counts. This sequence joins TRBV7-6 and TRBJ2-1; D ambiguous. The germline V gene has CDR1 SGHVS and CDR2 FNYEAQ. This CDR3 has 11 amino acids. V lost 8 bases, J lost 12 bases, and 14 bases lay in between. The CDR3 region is CASGMEHGQFF. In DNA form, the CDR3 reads TGTGCCAGCGGAATGGAGCATGGGCAGTTCTTC.

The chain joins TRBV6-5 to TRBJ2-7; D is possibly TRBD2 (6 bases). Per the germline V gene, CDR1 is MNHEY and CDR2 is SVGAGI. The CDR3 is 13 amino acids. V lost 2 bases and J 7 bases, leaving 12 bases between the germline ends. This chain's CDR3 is CASSYTAGREQYF. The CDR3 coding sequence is TGTGCCAGCAGTTACACCGCCGGGAGAGAGCAGTACTTC.